This T cell receptor beta chain was captured by sequencing in a study of beta chain features in type 1 diabetes. The CDR3 covers 18 residues. Germline CDR1 and CDR2: SEHNR and FQNEAQ (reference sequence). V lost 3 bases to trimming and J lost 0 bases; unmatched junction nucleotides: 3. What was sequenced were expressed TCRB transcripts, since all of the isolated RNA had been reverse transcribed. Produced via immunoSEQ multiplex PCR; TCRdb's table is partial and in-frame only. The sample has about 360,000 clones; around 12% are singletons. Every sorted population was more than 98% pure. Specimen: naive CD4+ T cells from blood. The V gene is TRBV7-9, the J gene TRBJ2-1; the match to TRBD2 covers 15 bases. The source is a man between 18 and 29 years old in good health. The CDR3 DNA reads TGTGCCAGCAGCTTTGGACTAGCGGGAGGGAGCTCCTACAATGAGCAGTTCTTC. Its protein is CASSFGLAGGSSYNEQFF.